The rows below give T cell receptor beta chains drawn from one sample of a study of blood T cell repertoires in COVID-19. Method: immunoSEQ multiplex PCR; TCRdb's copy keeps in-frame clones and lacks some. This sample carries 180,000 or so clones, around four fifths of them seen once, and the ten largest clones take roughly 13%. Specimen: PBMCs or T cells enriched from blood (not recorded which). Receptor source: a woman aged 60-70 years who had recovered from COVID-19. Both conserved end residues are part of each CDR3. Each record gives: V gene, clone size, D gene, J gene, CDR3 DNA, CDR3 protein. The D gene is left open where the match is weak. Size tells how often a clone was seen (once, few, many) or the class of an expanded clone, and some rows leave it out.

V: TRBV18; size: -; D: TRBD1; J: TRBJ2-7; DNA: TGTGCCAGCTCACTTGGTCCGGGACAGAGCTACGAGCAGTACTTC; CDR3: CASSLGPGQSYEQYF
V: TRBV10-2; size: -; D: TRBD1; J: TRBJ1-1; DNA: TGCGCCAGCAGTGGGCTGACAGGGGGGAACACTGAAGCTTTCTTT; CDR3: CASSGLTGGNTEAFF
V: TRBV4-2; size: -; D: -; J: TRBJ2-1; DNA: TGTGCCAGCAGCCTCTTCCACAGCGGCGTCAATGAGCAGTTCTTC; CDR3: CASSLFHSGVNEQFF
V: TRBV30; size: -; D: TRBD1; J: TRBJ1-4; DNA: TGTGCCTGGAGTCGAACAGGAGGACAGGGTAATGAAAAACTGTTTTTT; CDR3: CAWSRTGGQGNEKLFF
V: TRBV7-9; size: -; D: -; J: TRBJ2-3; DNA: TGTGCCAGCAGTATATCCACAGATACGCAGTATTTT; CDR3: CASSISTDTQYF
V: TRBV21-1; size: -; D: -; J: TRBJ2-5; DNA: TGTGCCAGCAATGGGCCGGTATTTTTTTTCCCGACGCCGCTACAAGAGACCCAGTACTTC; CDR3: CASNGPVFFFPTPLQETQYF
V: TRBV6-5; size: -; D: -; J: TRBJ1-2; DNA: TGTGCCAGCAGCCCAGGGACATTTAACTATGGCTACACCTTC; CDR3: CASSPGTFNYGYTF
V: TRBV5-1; size: -; D: -; J: TRBJ2-7; DNA: TGCGCCAGCAGCTTGGGCAGGGACGAGCAGTACTTC; CDR3: CASSLGRDEQYF
V: TRBV5-1; size: -; D: TRBD2; J: TRBJ2-1; DNA: TGCGCCAGCAGCCTGACCCTGGGACTAGCGGCCAGTAGGGGTGAGCAGTTCTTC; CDR3: CASSLTLGLAASRGEQFF
V: TRBV7-8; size: -; D: -; J: TRBJ2-1; DNA: TGTGCCAGCAGCGGATCGGGTGGGGCTTATGAGCAGTTCTTC; CDR3: CASSGSGGAYEQFF
V: TRBV6-1; size: many; D: -; J: TRBJ2-5; DNA: TGTGCCAGCAGTTATGGGGACACCCAAGAGACCCAGTACTTC; CDR3: CASSYGDTQETQYF
V: TRBV10-1; size: once; D: -; J: TRBJ2-5; DNA: TGCGCCAGCGACAAAAGAGAGGGGGTTGAAGAGACCCAGTACTTC; CDR3: CASDKREGVEETQYF
V: TRBV5-1; size: -; D: -; J: TRBJ2-2; DNA: TGCGCCAGCAGCGCGGACACCTCGAACACCGGGGAGCTGTTTTTT; CDR3: CASSADTSNTGELFF
V: TRBV5-1; size: -; D: -; J: TRBJ2-5; DNA: TGCGCCAGCGGGGGGGCAAAGGAGACCCAGTACTTC; CDR3: CASGGAKETQYF
V: TRBV27; size: few; D: -; J: TRBJ1-3; DNA: TGTGCCAGCAGTCGGGGTGGAAGCTCTGGAAACACCATATATTTT; CDR3: CASSRGGSSGNTIYF
V: TRBV13; size: -; D: TRBD2; J: TRBJ2-7; DNA: TGTGCCAGCAGCCCCGGGACTAGTGGCTACGAGCAGTACTTC; CDR3: CASSPGTSGYEQYF
V: TRBV15; size: -; D: -; J: TRBJ2-7; DNA: TGTGCCACCAGCAGAGTTTTCAGCTACGAGCAGTACTTC; CDR3: CATSRVFSYEQYF
V: TRBV5-4; size: once; D: -; J: TRBJ2-7; DNA: TGTGCCAGCAGCTTGGGATGGGCCCCCTACGAGCAGTACTTC; CDR3: CASSLGWAPYEQYF
V: TRBV2; size: few; D: TRBD1; J: TRBJ2-7; DNA: TGTGCCAGCAGTGTGGGACAGGGTTTGAGGCAGTACTTC; CDR3: CASSVGQGLRQYF
V: TRBV2; size: -; D: -; J: TRBJ1-3; DNA: TGTGCCAGCAGTTACGGGAACACCATATATTTT; CDR3: CASSYGNTIYF
V: TRBV7-9; size: -; D: TRBD2; J: TRBJ2-1; DNA: TGTGCCAGCAGTACGCGGGCGGGGGGGCCTGGCAATGAGCAGTTCTTC; CDR3: CASSTRAGGPGNEQFF
V: TRBV5-4; size: -; D: TRBD2; J: TRBJ2-5; DNA: TGTGCCAGCAGCCGACTAGCGGGGGCGGAGACCCAGTACTTC; CDR3: CASSRLAGAETQYF
V: TRBV2; size: -; D: -; J: TRBJ1-6; DNA: TGTGCCAGCATCCTGCCGGGTCTTAATTCACCCCTCCACTTT; CDR3: CASILPGLNSPLHF
V: TRBV6-5; size: once; D: TRBD1; J: TRBJ2-5; DNA: TGTGCCACGGGACAGGGACTCGAAGAGACCCAGTACTTC; CDR3: CATGQGLEETQYF
V: TRBV5-1; size: -; D: -; J: TRBJ1-5; DNA: TGCGCCAGCAGCGCGACCGGGACGGGGGGCGATCAGCCCCAGCATTTT; CDR3: CASSATGTGGDQPQHF
V: TRBV3-1/TRBV3-2; size: -; D: TRBD1; J: TRBJ2-3; DNA: TGTGCCAGCAGCCGGACAGGGACTACGCAGTATTTT; CDR3: CASSRTGTTQYF
V: TRBV10-3; size: -; D: TRBD1; J: TRBJ2-2; DNA: TGTGCCATCAGGGAGGGGACAGGGATCGGGGAGCTGTTTTTT; CDR3: CAIREGTGIGELFF
V: TRBV3-1/TRBV3-2; size: -; D: -; J: TRBJ1-6; DNA: TGTGCTTCAAGGCCCGGGGGGACTTCACCCCTCCACTTT; CDR3: CASRPGGTSPLHF
V: TRBV7-3; size: -; D: TRBD1; J: TRBJ1-1; DNA: TGTGCCAGCGGACAGGGGGTGGACACTGAAGCTTTCTTT; CDR3: CASGQGVDTEAFF
V: TRBV3-1/TRBV3-2; size: few; D: -; J: TRBJ1-2; DNA: TGTGCCAGCAGCCAAGAAGGGCCCAGCGGGGAGGCAAACTATGGCTACACCTTC; CDR3: CASSQEGPSGEANYGYTF
V: TRBV5-1; size: -; D: -; J: TRBJ2-5; DNA: TGCGCCAGCAGCCCGGGGGGCGGGTTTCTAGAGACCCAGTACTTC; CDR3: CASSPGGGFLETQYF
V: TRBV7-9; size: few; D: -; J: TRBJ1-5; DNA: TGTGCCAGCAGCCCCCGAAGGGGTCAGCCCCAGCATTTT; CDR3: CASSPRRGQPQHF
V: TRBV30; size: -; D: -; J: TRBJ1-2; DNA: TGTGCCTGGAGTGTAAGTCGGGGCTACACCTTC; CDR3: CAWSVSRGYTF
V: TRBV28; size: -; D: -; J: TRBJ1-4; DNA: TGTGCCAGCAGTACAGGGCCAACTAATGAAAAACTGTTTTTT; CDR3: CASSTGPTNEKLFF
V: TRBV28; size: -; D: -; J: TRBJ1-5; DNA: TGTGCCAGCAGTTTATTGGGGCAGTCTTTTAATCAGCCCCAGCATTTT; CDR3: CASSLLGQSFNQPQHF
V: TRBV5-5; size: -; D: -; J: TRBJ1-2; DNA: TGTGCCAGCAGCTATACGACGGAGACCTATGGCTACACCTTC; CDR3: CASSYTTETYGYTF
V: TRBV29-1; size: few; D: -; J: TRBJ2-2; DNA: TGCAGCGTTCCAGGTTCCGCGAACACCGGGGAGCTGTTTTTT; CDR3: CSVPGSANTGELFF
V: TRBV7-3; size: -; D: TRBD1; J: TRBJ2-2; DNA: TGTGCCAGCCGACGGACAGGGGGGCCCGGGGAGCTGTTTTTT; CDR3: CASRRTGGPGELFF
V: TRBV27; size: once; D: TRBD1; J: TRBJ2-1; DNA: TGTGCCAGCAGTCCCCTCCGGGACAGTTACAATGAGCAGTTCTTC; CDR3: CASSPLRDSYNEQFF
V: TRBV6-2/TRBV6-3; size: -; D: -; J: TRBJ2-7; DNA: TGTGCCAGCAGTTACCCACAGGCGAGCTCCTACGAGCAGTACTTC; CDR3: CASSYPQASSYEQYF
V: TRBV5-1; size: -; D: TRBD2; J: TRBJ2-7; DNA: TGCGCCAGCAGCCTGACTAGCGGGGGGCTCTCACCCCTGAGGGAGCAGTACTTC; CDR3: CASSLTSGGLSPLREQYF
V: TRBV19; size: -; D: TRBD1; J: TRBJ1-4; DNA: TGTGCCAGTAGATCGCACAGGGGGCGGGGTGAAAAACTGTTTTTT; CDR3: CASRSHRGRGEKLFF
V: TRBV14; size: -; D: -; J: TRBJ2-7; DNA: TGTGCCAGCAACGTCCTTGGGGGGAGTCTGTACTTC; CDR3: CASNVLGGSLYF
V: TRBV24-1; size: -; D: -; J: TRBJ2-3; DNA: TGTGCCACCAGTGACCCTTTCACAGATACGCAGTATTTT; CDR3: CATSDPFTDTQYF
V: TRBV2; size: -; D: -; J: TRBJ1-5; DNA: TGTGCCAGCACCGCACGGGTCAGAGATAGCAATCAGCCCCAGCATTTT; CDR3: CASTARVRDSNQPQHF
V: TRBV27; size: -; D: TRBD1; J: TRBJ2-7; DNA: TGTGCCAGCAGTTTATCCACCCCCGGGACAGGGGGTTACGAGCAGTACTTC; CDR3: CASSLSTPGTGGYEQYF
V: TRBV5-1; size: -; D: -; J: TRBJ2-2; DNA: TGCGCCAGCAGCTTGGCGTCAGGGAACACCGGGGAGCTGTTTTTT; CDR3: CASSLASGNTGELFF
V: TRBV11-2; size: -; D: TRBD1; J: TRBJ2-2; DNA: TGTGCCAGCAGATCAACAGGGGCCCCAGTCGGGGAGCTGTTTTTT; CDR3: CASRSTGAPVGELFF